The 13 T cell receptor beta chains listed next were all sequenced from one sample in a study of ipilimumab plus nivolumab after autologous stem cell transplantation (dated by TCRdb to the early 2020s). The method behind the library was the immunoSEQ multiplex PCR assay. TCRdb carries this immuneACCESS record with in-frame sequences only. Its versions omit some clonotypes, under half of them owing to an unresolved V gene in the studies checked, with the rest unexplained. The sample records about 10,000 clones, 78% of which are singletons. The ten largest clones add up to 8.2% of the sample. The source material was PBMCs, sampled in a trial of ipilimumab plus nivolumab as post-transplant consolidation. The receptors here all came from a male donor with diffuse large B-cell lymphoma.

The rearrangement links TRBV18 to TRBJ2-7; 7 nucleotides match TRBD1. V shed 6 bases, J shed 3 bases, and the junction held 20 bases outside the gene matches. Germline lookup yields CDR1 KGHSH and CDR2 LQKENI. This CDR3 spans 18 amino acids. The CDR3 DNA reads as TGTGCCAGCTCTGGGACCGCGACAGGGTTCGGCGGTGACTACGAGCAGTACTTC. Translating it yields CASSGTATGFGGDYEQYF.

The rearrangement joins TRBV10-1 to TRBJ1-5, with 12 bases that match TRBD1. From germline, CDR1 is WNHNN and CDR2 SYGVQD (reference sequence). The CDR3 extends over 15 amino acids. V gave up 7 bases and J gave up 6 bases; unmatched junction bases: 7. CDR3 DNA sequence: TGCGCCAGCAATCCGGGACAGGGGGCTAGTCAGCCCCAGCATTTT. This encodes CASNPGQGASQPQHF.

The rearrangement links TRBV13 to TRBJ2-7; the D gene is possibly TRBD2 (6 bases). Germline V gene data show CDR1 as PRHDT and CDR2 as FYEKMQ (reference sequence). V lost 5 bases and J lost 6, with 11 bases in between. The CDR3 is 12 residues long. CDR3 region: CASSGGTREQYF. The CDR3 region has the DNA TGTGCCAGCAGCGGGGGGACGCGCGAGCAGTACTTC.

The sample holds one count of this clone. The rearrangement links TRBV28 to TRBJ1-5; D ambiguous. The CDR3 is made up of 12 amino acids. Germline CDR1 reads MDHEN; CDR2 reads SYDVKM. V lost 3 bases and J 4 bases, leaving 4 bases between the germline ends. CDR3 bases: TGTGCCAGCAGTTTCGAGAATCAGCCCCAGCATTTT. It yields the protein CASSFENQPQHF.

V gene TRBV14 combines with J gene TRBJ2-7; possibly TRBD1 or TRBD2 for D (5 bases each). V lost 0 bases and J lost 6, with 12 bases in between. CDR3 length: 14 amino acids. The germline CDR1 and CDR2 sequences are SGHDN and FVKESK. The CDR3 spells CASSQDAGRFEQYF. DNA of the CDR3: TGTGCCAGCAGCCAAGATGCAGGGAGATTCGAGCAGTACTTC.

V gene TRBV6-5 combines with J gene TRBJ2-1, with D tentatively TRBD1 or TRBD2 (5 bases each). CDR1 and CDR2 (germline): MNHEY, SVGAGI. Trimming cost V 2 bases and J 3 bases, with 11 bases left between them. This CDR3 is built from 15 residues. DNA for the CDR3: TGTGCCAGCAGTTACGACAGCGGACTCTACAATGAGCAGTTCTTC. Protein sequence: CASSYDSGLYNEQFF.

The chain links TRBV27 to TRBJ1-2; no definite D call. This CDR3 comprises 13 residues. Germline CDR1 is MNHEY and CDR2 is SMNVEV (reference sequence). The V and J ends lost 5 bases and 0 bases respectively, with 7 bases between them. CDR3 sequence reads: CASSRAPNYGYTF. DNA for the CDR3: TGTGCCAGCAGTCGAGCCCCTAACTATGGCTACACCTTC.

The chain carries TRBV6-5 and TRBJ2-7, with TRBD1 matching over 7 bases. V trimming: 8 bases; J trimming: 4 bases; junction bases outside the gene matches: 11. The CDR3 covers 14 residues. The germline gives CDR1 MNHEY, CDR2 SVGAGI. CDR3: CASGRQGIGYEQYF. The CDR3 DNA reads TGTGCCAGCGGTAGACAGGGTATAGGGTACGAGCAGTACTTC.

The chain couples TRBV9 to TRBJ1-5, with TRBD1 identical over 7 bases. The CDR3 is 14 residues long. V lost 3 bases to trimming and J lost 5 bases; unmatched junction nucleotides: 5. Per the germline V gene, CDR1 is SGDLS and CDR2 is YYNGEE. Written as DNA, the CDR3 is TGTGCCAGCAGCGCGGGGACAGAGGATCAGCCCCAGCATTTT. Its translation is CASSAGTEDQPQHF.

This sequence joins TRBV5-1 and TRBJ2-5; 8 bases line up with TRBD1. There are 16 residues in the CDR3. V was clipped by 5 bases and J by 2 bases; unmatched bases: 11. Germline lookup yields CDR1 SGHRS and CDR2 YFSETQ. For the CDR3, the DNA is TGCGCCAGCAGACAGGGGGACCTAGCCTCTCAAGAGACCCAGTACTTC. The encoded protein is CASRQGDLASQETQYF.

CDR3 sequence: CASSVGHETTNEKLFF. The DNA for the CDR3 is TGTGCCAGCAGCGTAGGTCACGAAACAACTAATGAAAAACTGTTTTTT. The chain has TRBV9 and TRBJ1-4; no definite D call. Germline V gene data show CDR1 as SGDLS and CDR2 as YYNGEE. Trimming took off 0 bases at V and 0 bases at J, with 9 bases between the two ends. The CDR3 has 16 residues. The full variable domain, completed using reference TRBV9 and TRBJ1-4, is DSGVTQTPKHLITATGQRVTLRCSPRSGDLSVYWYQQSLDQGLQFLIQYYNGEERAKGNILERFSAQQFPDLHSELNLSSLELGDSALYFCASSVGHETTNEKLFFGSGTQLSVL.

Here the CDR3 DNA reads TGTGCCAGCAGCCGATCGGATTCCTACGAGCAGTACTTC. Its protein product is CASSRSDSYEQYF. This chain uses TRBV11-1 with TRBJ2-7; no firm D call. V was pared by 5 bases and J by 1 base, with 9 bases between. CDR1 is SGHAT, CDR2 FQDESV, per germline (reference sequence). This CDR3 is 13 amino acids long.

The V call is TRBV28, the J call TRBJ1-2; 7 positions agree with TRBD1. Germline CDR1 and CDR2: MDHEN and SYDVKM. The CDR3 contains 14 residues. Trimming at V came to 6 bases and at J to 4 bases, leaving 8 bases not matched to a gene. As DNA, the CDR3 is TGTGCCAGCAGACTCCAGGGGACAGCCTATGGCTACACCTTC. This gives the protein CASRLQGTAYGYTF.